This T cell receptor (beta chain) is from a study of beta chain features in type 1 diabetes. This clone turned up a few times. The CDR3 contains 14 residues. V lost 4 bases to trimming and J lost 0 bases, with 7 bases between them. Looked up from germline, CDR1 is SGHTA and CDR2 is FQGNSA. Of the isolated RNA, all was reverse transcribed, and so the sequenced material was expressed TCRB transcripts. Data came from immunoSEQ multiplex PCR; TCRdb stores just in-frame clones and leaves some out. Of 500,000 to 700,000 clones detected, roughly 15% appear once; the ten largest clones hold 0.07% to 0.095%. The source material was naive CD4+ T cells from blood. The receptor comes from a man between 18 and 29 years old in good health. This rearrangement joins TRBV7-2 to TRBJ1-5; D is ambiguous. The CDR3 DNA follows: TGTGCCAGCAGCTGGGTTCATAGCAATCAGCCCCAGCATTTT. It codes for CASSWVHSNQPQHF.